These 7 T cell receptor beta chains came from one sample sequenced in a study of T cell responses to AZD1222 COVID-19 vaccine. Method: immunoSEQ multiplex PCR; TCRdb's copy keeps in-frame clones and lacks some. This sample has fewer than 120,000 clones, with around nine tenths found just once. The sequenced sample was peripheral blood, obtained 28 days after the second AZD1222 dose. These receptor sequences come from an adult who received the AZD1222 COVID-19 vaccine.

V and J are TRBV6-5 and TRBJ1-1; D remains ambiguous. V lost 0 bases and J lost 5, with 13 bases in between. The CDR3 loop spans 15 amino acids. CDR1 MNHEY and CDR2 SVGAGI come from the germline V gene. The CDR3 protein is CASSYSFGRDTEAFF. CDR3 in DNA: TGTGCCAGCAGTTACTCTTTCGGTAGGGATACTGAAGCTTTCTTT.

The gene calls are TRBV7-8 and TRBJ1-5, with D hard to call. In germline, CDR1 is SGHVS, CDR2 FQNEAQ. The CDR3 consists of 16 residues. The ends were cut back, 6 bases at V and 0 bases at J, with 15 bases in the middle. The CDR3 DNA is TGTGCCAGCAGACTAAACGGACTGAATAGCAATCAGCCCCAGCATTTT. It codes for CASRLNGLNSNQPQHF.

The chain employs TRBV5-1 and TRBJ2-1; TRBD2 matches at 13 bases. V dropped 1 base and J dropped 0; count of bases not matched to a gene: 10. This CDR3 contains 20 residues. Germline V lookup: CDR1 SGHRS, CDR2 YFSETQ. The CDR3 loop is CASSLSPGLAGPISYNEQFF. As DNA, the CDR3 is TGCGCCAGCAGCTTGAGTCCGGGACTAGCGGGACCTATCTCCTACAATGAGCAGTTCTTC.

The CDR3 DNA follows: TGCGCCAGCAGCTTGGATGGGCGGGTGGGGAAGATCCTCGAAGCTTTCTTT. This translates into CASSLDGRVGKILEAFF. The J gene is TRBJ1-1, the V gene TRBV5-1; the D is unclear. Per the germline V gene, CDR1 is SGHRS and CDR2 is YFSETQ. CDR3 length equals 17 residues. Trimming removed 0 bases at V and 8 bases at J, with 23 bases between.

The V call is TRBV7-9, the J call TRBJ1-2, with D perhaps matching TRBD1 (6 bases). Germline V gives CDR1 SEHNR, CDR2 FQNEAQ (reference sequence). V dropped 4 bases and J dropped 4 bases, with 10 bases sitting between them. This CDR3 comprises 13 residues. In nucleotides, the CDR3 is TGTGCCAGCAGCTCCGGGACATTCTATGGCTACACCTTC. Its translation is CASSSGTFYGYTF.

This clone has a single count. The V gene is TRBV24-1, the J gene TRBJ1-2; 7 nucleotides agree with TRBD1. CDR3 length equals 20 residues. From germline, CDR1 is KGHDR and CDR2 SFDVKD. The trim removed 3 bases at V and 6 bases at J, leaving 24 bases unmatched. For the CDR3, the DNA is TGTGCCACCAGTGATCCGATTTTATCCGGGACAGAGCGTTGTCTCGATGGCTACACCTTC. The encoded protein is CATSDPILSGTERCLDGYTF.

This rearrangement joins TRBV7-9 to TRBJ1-2, with 7 bases aligning to TRBD1. Germline assignment: CDR1 SEHNR and CDR2 FQNEAQ (reference sequence). CDR3 length: 15 amino acids. Unmatched junction bases numbered 9, after V lost 6 bases and J lost 2 bases. CDR3 DNA: TGTGCCAGCAGGAACGTTGGACAGGAGAACTATGGCTACACCTTC. Protein: CASRNVGQENYGYTF.